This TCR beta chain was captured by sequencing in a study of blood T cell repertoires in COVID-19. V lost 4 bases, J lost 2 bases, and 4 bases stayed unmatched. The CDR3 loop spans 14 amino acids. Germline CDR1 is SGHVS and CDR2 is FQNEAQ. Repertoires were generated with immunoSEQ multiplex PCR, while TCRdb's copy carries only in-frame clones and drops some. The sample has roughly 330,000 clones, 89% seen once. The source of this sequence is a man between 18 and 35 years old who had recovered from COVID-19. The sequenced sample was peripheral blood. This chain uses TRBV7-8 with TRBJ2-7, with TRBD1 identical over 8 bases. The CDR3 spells CASSSGQVTYEQYF. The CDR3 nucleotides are TGTGCCAGCAGCTCGGGACAGGTCACCTACGAGCAGTACTTC.